This TCR beta chain originates from a study of blood T cell repertoires in COVID-19. Study background: The analysed material was cDNA or gDNA that came from T cells, B-cell-depleted T cells, or PBMCs.

Some clones are missing from TCRdb's copy, which holds only in-frame ones; the method was immunoSEQ multiplex PCR. The table has 95,000 to 110,000 clones, roughly 83% seen once. Trimming shortened V by 5 bases and J by 4 bases, and 15 bases separated the two germline ends. Germline assignment: CDR1 SGHNT and CDR2 YENEEA. CDR3 size: 16 residues. The receptor was isolated from a woman aged 80 or over with active or convalescent COVID-19. J is TRBJ2-6 and V is TRBV11-3; no reliable D call. Input material: peripheral blood. The CDR3 DNA reads as TGTGCCAGCAGCAAATCCGCAGGTTCCGGGGCCAACGTCCTGACTTTC. It translates to CASSKSAGSGANVLTF. Combining the CDR3 with reference TRBV11-3 and TRBJ2-6 gives the whole variable domain EAGVVQSPRYKIIEKKQPVAFWCNPISGHNTLYWYLQNLGQGPELLIRYENEEAVDDSQLPKDRFSAERLKGVDSTLKIQPAELGDSAVYLCASSKSAGSGANVLTFGAGSRLTVL.